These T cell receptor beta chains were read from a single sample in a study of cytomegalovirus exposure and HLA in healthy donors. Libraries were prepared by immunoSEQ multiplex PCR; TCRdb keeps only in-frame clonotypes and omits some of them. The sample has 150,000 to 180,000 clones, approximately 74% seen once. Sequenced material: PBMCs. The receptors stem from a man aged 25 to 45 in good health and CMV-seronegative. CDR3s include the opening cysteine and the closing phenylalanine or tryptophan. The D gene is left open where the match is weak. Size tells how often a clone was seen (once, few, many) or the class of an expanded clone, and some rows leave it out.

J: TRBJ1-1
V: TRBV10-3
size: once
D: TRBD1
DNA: TGTGCCATCAGTCCGGGACAGCAGAACACTGAAGCTTTCTTT
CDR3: CAISPGQQNTEAFF

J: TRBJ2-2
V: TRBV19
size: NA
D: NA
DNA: TGTGCCAGCACATTATACGCCGGGGAGCTGTTTTTT
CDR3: CASTLYAGELFF

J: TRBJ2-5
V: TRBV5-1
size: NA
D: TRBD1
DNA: TGCGCCAGCAGCTTGGGGGACAGGGGCCAAGAGACCCAGTACTTC
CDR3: CASSLGDRGQETQYF

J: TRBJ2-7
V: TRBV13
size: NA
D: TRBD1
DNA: TGTGCCAGCAGCACCGACAGGGGCGAGCAGTACTTC
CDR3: CASSTDRGEQYF

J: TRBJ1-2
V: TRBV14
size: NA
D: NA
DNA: TGTGCCAGCAGAGTTGGCGGCGGGCACCTCTATGGCTACACCTTC
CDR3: CASRVGGGHLYGYTF

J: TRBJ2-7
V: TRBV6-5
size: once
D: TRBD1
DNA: TGTGCCAGCAGTTACTCGGGACAGGTTGCCTACGAGCAGTACTTC
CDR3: CASSYSGQVAYEQYF

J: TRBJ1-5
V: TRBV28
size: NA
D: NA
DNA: TGTGCCAGCAGTTTATTAGTCGGCAATCAGCCCCAGCATTTT
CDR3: CASSLLVGNQPQHF

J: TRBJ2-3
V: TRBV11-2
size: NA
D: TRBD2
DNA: TGTGCCAGCAGCTTGGCGGGGGGCTCTGATACGCAGTATTTT
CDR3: CASSLAGGSDTQYF

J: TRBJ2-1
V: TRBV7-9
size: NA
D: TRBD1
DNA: TGTGCCAGCAGCCCCGGACAGGGGTCCTACAATGAGCAGTTCTTC
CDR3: CASSPGQGSYNEQFF

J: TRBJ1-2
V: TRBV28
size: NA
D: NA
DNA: TGTGCCAGCAGTCAATCAGCGACTAACTATGGCTACACCTTC
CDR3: CASSQSATNYGYTF

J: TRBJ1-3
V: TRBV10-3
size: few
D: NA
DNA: TGTGCCATCAGTGAGCAGCAGGGATACTCTGGAAACACCATATATTTT
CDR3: CAISEQQGYSGNTIYF

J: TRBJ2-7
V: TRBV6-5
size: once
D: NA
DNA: TGTGCCAGCAGTTACGGGGACTCCTCCGAGCAGTACTTC
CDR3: CASSYGDSSEQYF

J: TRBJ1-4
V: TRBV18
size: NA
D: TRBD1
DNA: TGTGCCAGCTCACAAGGTGGACAGGGAGGTGAAAAACTGTTTTTT
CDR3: CASSQGGQGGEKLFF

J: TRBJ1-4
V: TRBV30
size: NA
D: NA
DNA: TGTGCCTGGAGTGTGCCAGGGGTAACTGTTTTT
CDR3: CAWSVPGVTVF

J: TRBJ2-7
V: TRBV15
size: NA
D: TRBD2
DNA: TGTGCCACCAGCAGTGATCTAGCGGGGGCCTCCTACGAGCAGTACTTC
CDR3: CATSSDLAGASYEQYF

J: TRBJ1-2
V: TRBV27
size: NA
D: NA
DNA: TGTGCCAGCAGTTCGAGGGCTAACTATGGCTACACCTTC
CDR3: CASSSRANYGYTF

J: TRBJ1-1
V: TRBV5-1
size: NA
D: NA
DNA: TGCGCCAGCAGCTTGGGTGGCAGGGTCGCTGAAGCTTTCTTT
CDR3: CASSLGGRVAEAFF

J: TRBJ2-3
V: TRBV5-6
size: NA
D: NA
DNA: TGTGCCAGCAGCACCCTTGGAGGAGATACGCAGTATTTT
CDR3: CASSTLGGDTQYF

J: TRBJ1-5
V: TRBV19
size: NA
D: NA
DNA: TGTGCCAGTACCCAAGGGGGAGCTAATCAGCCCCAGCATTTT
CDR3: CASTQGGANQPQHF

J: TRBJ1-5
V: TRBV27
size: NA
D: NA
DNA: TGTGCCAGCAGTTTATCGAGTGCTCAGCCCCAGCATTTT
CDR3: CASSLSSAQPQHF

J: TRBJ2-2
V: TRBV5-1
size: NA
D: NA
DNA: TGCGCCAGCAGCTTTGGCGTACAGGGGAACACCGGGGAGCTGTTTTTT
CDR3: CASSFGVQGNTGELFF

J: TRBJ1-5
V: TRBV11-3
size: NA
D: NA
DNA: TGTGCCAGCAGTCACCAGGGGTATCAGCCCCAGCATTTT
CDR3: CASSHQGYQPQHF

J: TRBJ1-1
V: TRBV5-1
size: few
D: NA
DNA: TGCGCCAGCAGCTCGGACACAGACACTGAAGCTTTCTTT
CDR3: CASSSDTDTEAFF

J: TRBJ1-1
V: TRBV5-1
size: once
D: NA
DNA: TGCGCCAGCAGCTTGAAAGATGGAAGGGGGACTGAAGCTTTCTTT
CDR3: CASSLKDGRGTEAFF

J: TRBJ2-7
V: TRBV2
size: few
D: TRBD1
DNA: TGTGCCAGCAGTCTCGGGACAGGGAGGCAGTACTTC
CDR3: CASSLGTGRQYF

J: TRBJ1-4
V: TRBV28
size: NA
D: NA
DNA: TGTGCCAGCAGTTCCGGCGGGAGTAATGAAAAACTGTTTTTT
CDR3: CASSSGGSNEKLFF